Each of the 18 T cell receptor beta chains below was sequenced from the same sample in a study of cytomegalovirus exposure and HLA in healthy donors. PCR amplification relied on 60 Vbeta primers (plus 13 Jbeta primers). Using immunoSEQ multiplex PCR, the repertoire was profiled, and TCRdb retains in-frame clones only, with some absent. The sample holds roughly 150,000 clones, less than 80% seen once. What was sequenced was PBMCs. The source of these receptors is a man in his forties in good health and CMV-seropositive.

The chain recombines TRBV7-2 with TRBJ2-7; 13 bases fit TRBD2. The CDR3 runs 15 residues. Germline V gene sequence: CDR1 SGHTA, CDR2 FQGNSA. Germline trimming cut 6 bases from V and 4 bases from J; bases unmatched to any gene: 6. Written as DNA, the CDR3 is TGTGCCAGCAGGACCGGACTAGCGGGAGAATACGAGCAGTACTTC. Protein product: CASRTGLAGEYEQYF. Drawing the rest from reference TRBV7-2 and TRBJ2-7, the complete variable domain is GAGVSQSPSNKVTEKGKDVELRCDPISGHTALYWYRQSLGQGLEFLIYFQGNSAPDKSGLPSDRFSAERTGGSVSTLTIQRTQQEDSAVYLCASRTGLAGEYEQYFGPGTRLTVT.

This rearrangement joins TRBV7-9 to TRBJ2-7, with 9 bases fitting TRBD2. Trimming at V came to 5 bases and at J to 2 bases, leaving 13 bases not matched to a gene. Germline V CDR1 and CDR2: SEHNR, FQNEAQ (reference sequence). The CDR3 is 17 residues long. The CDR3 DNA reads TGTGCCAGCAGCGCCCAAAGGAGCGGGAGGCCCGCCTACGAGCAGTACTTC. Protein: CASSAQRSGRPAYEQYF.

The rearrangement joins TRBV2 to TRBJ2-7, with 13 bases identical to TRBD2. V trimming: 5 bases; J trimming: 0 bases; junction bases outside the gene matches: 10. Germline CDR1 reads SNHLY; CDR2 reads FYNNEI. CDR3 length: 18 residues. The CDR3 DNA reads as TGTGCCAGCAGTTCCGGACTAGCGGGAGTCTCTAGCTCCTACGAGCAGTACTTC. Amino acids: CASSSGLAGVSSSYEQYF.

A few counts support this clone. The rearrangement links TRBV5-1 to TRBJ2-3, with a weak D call TRBD1 (6 bases). This CDR3 is 14 amino acids long. Germline V gene data show CDR1 as SGHRS and CDR2 as YFSETQ. V dropped 9 bases and J dropped 2 bases, with 16 bases sitting between them. The CDR3: CATDQQGPTDTQYF. The CDR3 DNA is TGCGCCACCGACCAACAGGGCCCCACAGATACGCAGTATTTT.

The genes are TRBV7-3 and TRBJ2-1; perhaps TRBD1 as D (5 bases). The CDR3 contains 14 residues. CDR1 and CDR2 (germline): SGHTA, FQGTGA. Trimming removed 0 bases at V and 6 bases at J, with 9 bases between. CDR3 in DNA: TGTGCCAGCAGCTTAACTCAGGGCTCCAATGAGCAGTTCTTC. It encodes CASSLTQGSNEQFF.

This clone was observed a single time. CDR3 in amino acids: CASQAGPTNEKLFF. In nucleotides, the CDR3 is TGTGCCTCCCAGGCGGGACCAACTAATGAAAAACTGTTTTTT. The chain has TRBV30 and TRBJ1-4, with D tentatively TRBD1 (5 bases). Trimming cost V 7 bases and J 0 bases, with 12 bases left between them. The CDR3 consists of 14 residues. The V gene's germline CDR1 is GTSNPN and CDR2 SVGIG (reference sequence).

This clone has only a few counts. This chain links TRBV28 with TRBJ1-4, with 7 nucleotides matching TRBD1. V was pared by 6 bases and J by 5 bases, with 9 bases of the junction left unmatched. The germline V gene encodes CDR1 MDHEN and CDR2 SYDVKM. The CDR3 is 15 residues long. CDR3 protein: CASSNTGAGNEKLFF. The CDR3 coding sequence is TGTGCCAGCAGCAACACAGGGGCAGGGAATGAAAAACTGTTTTTT. Full variable domain (remainder filled in from reference TRBV28 and TRBJ1-4): DVKVTQSSRYLVKRTGEKVFLECVQDMDHENMFWYRQDPGLGLRLIYFSYDVKMKEKGDIPEGYSVSREKKERFSLILESASTNQTSMYLCASSNTGAGNEKLFFGSGTQLSVL.

The chain has TRBV19 and TRBJ2-1; 11 bases are shared with TRBD2. V gave up 5 bases and J gave up 1 base; unmatched junction bases: 4. The CDR3 sequence is 16 residues long. The V gene's germline CDR1 is LNHDA and CDR2 SQIVND (reference sequence). The DNA of the CDR3 is TGTGCCAGTAGTCCCCTAGCGGGAGGTTCCTACAATGAGCAGTTCTTC. Residues: CASSPLAGGSYNEQFF. The entire variable domain, with the rest obtained from reference TRBV19 and TRBJ2-1, is as follows: DGGITQSPKYLFRKEGQNVTLSCEQNLNHDAMYWYRQDPGQGLRLIYYSQIVNDFQKGDIAEGYSVSREKKESFPLTVTSAQKNPTAFYLCASSPLAGGSYNEQFFGPGTRLTVL.

The CDR3 spells CSVYGTGGEKLFF. DNA for the CDR3: TGCAGCGTCTACGGGACTGGCGGAGAAAAACTGTTTTTT. This chain links TRBV29-1 with TRBJ1-4; D might be TRBD1 (5 bases). CDR3 length: 13 amino acids. The V and J ends lost 6 bases and 8 bases respectively, with 16 bases between them. Germline V lookup: CDR1 SQVTM, CDR2 ANQGSEA.

J is TRBJ2-3 and V is TRBV5-6; D is possibly TRBD2 (6 bases). The CDR3 is 17 residues long. From germline, CDR1 is SGHDT and CDR2 YYEEEE. V lost 0 bases, J lost 3 bases, and 17 bases lay in between. As DNA, the CDR3 is TGTGCCAGCAGCTTGGCCACGGGAGTTTTCCCGACAGATACGCAGTATTTT. This encodes CASSLATGVFPTDTQYF. Drawing the rest from reference TRBV5-6 and TRBJ2-3, the complete variable domain is DAGVTQSPTHLIKTRGQQVTLRCSPKSGHDTVSWYQQALGQGPQFIFQYYEEEERQRGNFPDRFSGHQFPNYSSELNVNALLLGDSALYLCASSLATGVFPTDTQYFGPGTRLTVL.

Only one count was recorded for this clone. The rearrangement joins TRBV11-1 to TRBJ2-1; 14 bases are a match to TRBD2. The germline V gene has CDR1 SGHAT and CDR2 FQDESV (reference sequence). This CDR3 is 15 amino acids long. With 5 bases clipped from V and 8 bases from J, the junction kept 5 bases outside the gene matches. The CDR3 protein is CASSLGLAGVDEQFF. CDR3 bases: TGTGCCAGCAGCCTGGGACTAGCGGGAGTGGATGAGCAGTTCTTC.

The V gene is TRBV4-2, the J gene TRBJ2-1; 9 bases are a match to TRBD2. The CDR3 runs 16 residues. The junction had 7 bases not matched to a gene; V was cut back by 4 bases and J by 3 bases. Germline V gene data show CDR1 as LGHNA and CDR2 as YNFKEQ. The CDR3 is CASSLDAGGGYNEQFF. The DNA for the CDR3 is TGTGCCAGCAGCCTCGACGCGGGAGGGGGCTACAATGAGCAGTTCTTC.

Only a few counts were recorded for this clone. The chain uses TRBV27 and TRBJ1-1; 7 bases line up with TRBD1. Germline V CDR1 and CDR2: MNHEY, SMNVEV (reference sequence). The CDR3 length is 15 residues. J lost 4 bases, V lost 7 bases, and 12 bases had no gene match. The CDR3 spells CASTLDRVGSTEAFF. The CDR3 nucleotides are TGTGCCAGCACCCTAGACAGGGTTGGAAGCACTGAAGCTTTCTTT.

For this clone: The same CDR3 is also encoded by other DNA sequences in this sample. The V and J genes are TRBV7-9 and TRBJ2-3; D not resolved. This CDR3 spans 13 amino acids. Germline assignment: CDR1 SEHNR and CDR2 FQNEAQ (reference sequence). Trimming left V 3 bases short and J 0 bases short, with 4 bases between. The CDR3 sequence is CASSLSSTDTQYF. In DNA, the CDR3 is TGTGCCAGCAGCTTGTCTAGCACAGATACGCAGTATTTT. Supplemented by reference TRBV7-9 and TRBJ2-3, the full variable domain reads DTGVSQNPRHKITKRGQNVTFRCDPISEHNRLYWYRQTLGQGPEFLTYFQNEAQLEKSRLLSDRFSAERPKGSFSTLEIQRTEQGDSAMYLCASSLSSTDTQYFGPGTRLTVL.

This clone was seen only a few times. This chain links TRBV30 with TRBJ1-2; TRBD1 might be the D (5 bases). Germline V CDR1 and CDR2: GTSNPN, SVGIG (reference sequence). The ends were cut back, 0 bases at V and 8 bases at J, with 10 bases in the middle. The CDR3 has 12 residues. The CDR3 DNA sequence: TGTGCCTGGAGTGTACAACAGGTCGGCTACACCTTC. Translation gives CAWSVQQVGYTF.

The rearrangement uses TRBV10-3 and TRBJ2-5; unclear D gene. Per germline, CDR1 ENHRY and CDR2 SYGVKD. V shed 0 bases and J shed 2 bases, with 10 bases lying between them. This CDR3 has 15 amino acids. The CDR3 DNA sequence: TGTGCCATCAGTGAGTCGTTTCGCACACAAGAGACCCAGTACTTC. Translating gives CAISESFRTQETQYF.

The chain joins TRBV28 to TRBJ1-2; TRBD1 matches 11 bases. CDR1 is MDHEN, CDR2 SYDVKM, per germline. V lost 4 bases, J lost 2 bases, and 12 bases stayed unmatched. This CDR3 comprises 18 residues. CDR3 residues: CASSSYFPGQGVNYGYTF. CDR3 coding DNA: TGTGCCAGCAGTTCCTACTTTCCGGGACAGGGGGTGAACTATGGCTACACCTTC.

The gene calls are TRBV30 and TRBJ1-1, with D hard to call. The CDR3 is made up of 12 amino acids. Germline assignment: CDR1 GTSNPN and CDR2 SVGIG (reference sequence). V was shortened by 2 bases and J by 3 bases, with 7 bases between the two germline ends. CDR3 nucleotides: TGTGCCTGGAGTTTGGCTGACACTGAAGCTTTCTTT. It codes for CAWSLADTEAFF.